One and the same sample provided the 8 T cell receptor beta chains below, sequenced in a study of metastatic and nonmetastatic thyroid tumors. MiXCR was used by TCRdb to re-call the PCR reads. The sample includes some 35,000 clones, about 30% of them seen just once. The entire patient cohort was treatment-naive prior to thyroid surgery. Sample: blood. The receptor source for this set is a male donor with papillary thyroid cancer or a benign thyroid nodule (not recorded which). Some clones in this sample may be carry-over from other donors' samples.

This clone was observed a few times. The V call is TRBV6-1, the J call TRBJ1-4; no reliable D call. Trimming left V 5 bases short and J 3 bases short, with 16 bases between. CDR3 size: 16 residues. Germline CDR1 MNHNS, CDR2 SASEGT. The DNA of the CDR3 is TGTGCCAGCAGTCCTGGGCGCGGGTCCTCTAATGAAAAACTGTTTTTT. This translates into CASSPGRGSSNEKLFF.

This clone was seen a handful of times. The genes are TRBV12-3 or TRBV12-4 and TRBJ2-1; no reliable D call. This CDR3 comprises 15 residues. V was pared by 6 bases and J by 2 bases, with 14 bases between. The CDR3 sequence is CASSSDGYPYNEQFF. DNA for the CDR3: TGTGCCAGCAGCTCGGACGGGTATCCCTACAATGAGCAGTTCTTC.

V and J are TRBV4-1 and TRBJ1-5, with 7 positions matching TRBD1. CDR3 length: 15 amino acids. In germline, CDR1 is MGHRA, CDR2 YSYEKL. The V gene end was trimmed by 3 bases and the J gene end by 6 bases; junction bases not matched to a gene: 8. The CDR3 sequence: CASSHGWQGGQPQHF. Written as DNA, the CDR3 is TGCGCCAGCAGCCACGGATGGCAGGGGGGTCAGCCCCAGCATTTT.

This clone counts as medium-sized (0.01 to 0.1%). This chain links TRBV20-1 with TRBJ1-6; D uncertain. The CDR3 sequence is 16 residues long. The germline V gene has CDR1 DFQATT and CDR2 SNEGSKA (reference sequence). With 1 base removed from V and 9 bases from J, the gap between germline ends came to 19 bases. In DNA form, the CDR3 reads TGCAGTGCTAGAGGGGCGGGGAGTGGGAGTGCTTCACCCCTCCACTTT. Residues: CSARGAGSGSASPLHF.

The gene calls are TRBV9 and TRBJ2-3; 7 positions agree with TRBD1. Germline assignment: CDR1 SGDLS and CDR2 YYNGEE. The CDR3 sequence is 14 residues long. J lost 6 bases, V lost 4 bases, and 8 bases had no gene match. In DNA form, the CDR3 reads TGTGCCAGCAGCCCGACAGGGTTTCGGGATACGCAGTATTTT. It yields the protein CASSPTGFRDTQYF.

The rearrangement joins TRBV18 to TRBJ1-3, with TRBD1 as a possible D gene (6 bases). The germline V and J ends were trimmed by 5 bases and 4 bases, with 18 bases remaining between them. Looked up from germline, CDR1 is KGHSH and CDR2 is LQKENI. CDR3 length: 16 residues. Here the CDR3 reads CASSLQGVFTGNTIYF. The DNA of the CDR3 is TGTGCCAGCTCATTACAGGGCGTCTTCACCGGAAACACCATATATTTT.

This clone was found a few times. The chain is built from TRBV19 and TRBJ2-6; D is unresolved. Per the germline V gene, CDR1 is LNHDA and CDR2 is SQIVND (reference sequence). With 1 base removed from V and 1 base from J, the gap between germline ends came to 5 bases. The CDR3 is 15 residues long. CDR3 residues: CASSIVLSGANVLTF. The CDR3 DNA reads as TGTGCCAGTAGTATAGTCCTTTCTGGGGCCAACGTCCTGACTTTC.

This clone was seen a handful of times. This chain links TRBV7-3 with TRBJ1-1; maybe TRBD1 (6 bases). CDR1 SGHTA and CDR2 FQGTGA come from the germline V gene. Trimming removed 5 bases at V and 2 bases at J, with 9 bases between. The CDR3 runs to 13 residues. CDR3: CASSEGHNTEAFF. The DNA of the CDR3 is TGTGCCAGCAGCGAGGGACACAACACTGAAGCTTTCTTT.